Listed below are T cell receptor beta chains from one sample, sequenced in a study of control samples from healthy donors and cancer patients. This table comes from immunoSEQ multiplex PCR, and its TCRdb copy is limited to in-frame clones, with some not included. This table has tens of thousands of clones, 75% to 90% appearing once. Sequencing was done on a sample of blood. The receptors originated from a man aged 45-65 years in good health. Both conserved end residues are part of each CDR3. Each record gives: D gene, V gene, J gene, clone size, CDR3 protein, CDR3 DNA. The D gene is left open where the match is weak. Rows may omit the clone size; those that give it use once, few, many or a size class.

NA	TRBV18	TRBJ1-1	NA	CASSPSGQKNTEAFF	TGTGCCAGCTCACCGTCCGGACAGAAGAACACTGAAGCTTTCTTT
NA	TRBV9	TRBJ2-2	NA	CASSQGGTGELFF	TGTGCCAGCAGCCAGGGCGGCACCGGGGAGCTGTTTTTT
NA	TRBV27	TRBJ2-1	NA	CASSLSPGYEQFF	TGTGCCAGCAGTTTATCCCCTGGGTATGAGCAGTTCTTC
NA	TRBV9	TRBJ1-2	NA	CASRNRGNYGYTF	TGTGCCAGCAGAAATCGGGGGAACTATGGCTACACCTTC
TRBD2	TRBV5-1	TRBJ2-5	once	CASSFERGVLAGTQYF	TGCGCCAGCAGCTTCGAGCGGGGGGTTCTCGCGGGGACCCAGTACTTC
NA	TRBV5-1	TRBJ1-2	NA	CASSHARQVGQNGYTF	TGCGCCAGCAGTCACGCCCGACAGGTGGGTCAGAATGGCTACACCTTC
NA	TRBV11-2	TRBJ2-2	NA	CASSFMGGNTGELFF	TGTGCCAGCAGCTTCATGGGGGGGAACACCGGGGAGCTGTTTTTT
TRBD2	TRBV7-9	TRBJ2-5	NA	CASDQAGREETQYF	TGTGCCAGCGACCAAGCGGGGAGAGAGGAGACCCAGTACTTC
TRBD1	TRBV29-1	TRBJ2-2	NA	CSVHRQGGHGELFF	TGCAGCGTCCACAGACAGGGCGGTCACGGGGAGCTGTTTTTT
NA	TRBV5-4	TRBJ1-1	NA	CASNPTWGNTEAFF	TGTGCCAGCAACCCCACCTGGGGGAACACTGAAGCTTTCTTT
NA	TRBV6-2/TRBV6-3	TRBJ2-2	few	CASSYYDTGELFF	TGTGCCAGCAGTTACTACGACACCGGGGAGCTGTTTTTT
TRBD1	TRBV7-9	TRBJ2-7	NA	CASSLQPGQGSGNPYEQYF	TGTGCCAGCAGCTTACAGCCGGGACAGGGTTCCGGGAACCCCTACGAGCAGTACTTC
NA	TRBV18	TRBJ1-5	NA	CASSRTQDSNQPQHF	TGTGCCAGCTCACGGACACAGGATAGCAATCAGCCCCAGCATTTT
NA	TRBV5-4	TRBJ1-2	few	CASSSILGGYGYTF	TGTGCCAGCAGCTCGATTCTGGGGGGCTATGGCTACACCTTC
TRBD2	TRBV5-1	TRBJ2-1	NA	CASSPVTSGYNEQFF	TGCGCCAGCAGCCCGGTTACTAGCGGCTACAATGAGCAGTTCTTC
TRBD2	TRBV7-3	TRBJ2-1	NA	CASSPMAGGYNEQFF	TGTGCCAGCAGCCCAATGGCGGGGGGTTACAATGAGCAGTTCTTC
TRBD1	TRBV5-5	TRBJ1-4	NA	CASSLSTGQKNEKLFF	TGTGCCAGCAGCTTATCTACGGGACAGAAAAATGAAAAACTGTTTTTT
TRBD2	TRBV4-1	TRBJ2-7	NA	CASSQAGLAFYEQYF	TGCGCCAGCAGCCAGGCCGGACTAGCGTTCTACGAGCAGTACTTC
NA	TRBV6-1	TRBJ1-3	NA	CASSEEWQGWNTIYF	TGTGCCAGCAGTGAAGAGTGGCAGGGCTGGAACACCATATATTTT
NA	TRBV3-1/TRBV3-2	TRBJ2-7	NA	CASSHFGKDEQYF	TGTGCCAGCAGCCACTTTGGTAAGGACGAGCAGTACTTC
TRBD1	TRBV7-3	TRBJ2-3	NA	CASSSGQGQATTDTQYF	TGTGCCAGCAGCTCGGGACAGGGACAGGCCACCACAGATACGCAGTATTTT
NA	TRBV5-4	TRBJ2-1	NA	CASRDGKSSYNEQFF	TGTGCCAGCAGAGACGGGAAGAGCTCCTACAATGAGCAGTTCTTC
NA	TRBV12-3/TRBV12-4	TRBJ1-1	NA	CASSLFGQGAFF	TGTGCCAGCAGTTTATTCGGTCAGGGGGCTTTCTTT
TRBD1	TRBV7-2	TRBJ2-2	NA	CASSPAGTGWVTGELFF	TGTGCCAGCAGCCCTGCCGGGACAGGGTGGGTCACCGGGGAGCTGTTTTTT
NA	TRBV5-5	TRBJ1-5	NA	CASSLGGNYNQPQHF	TGTGCCAGCAGCTTGGGAGGAAACTACAATCAGCCCCAGCATTTT
NA	TRBV15	TRBJ1-1	NA	CATSRVGSEAFF	TGTGCCACCAGCAGAGTGGGGTCTGAAGCTTTCTTT
NA	TRBV28	TRBJ1-5	once	CASFPGVYNQPQHF	TGTGCCAGCTTTCCCGGGGTATACAATCAGCCCCAGCATTTT
NA	TRBV25-1	TRBJ1-5	NA	CASSEFGEQPQHF	TGTGCCAGCAGTGAATTTGGGGAACAGCCCCAGCATTTT